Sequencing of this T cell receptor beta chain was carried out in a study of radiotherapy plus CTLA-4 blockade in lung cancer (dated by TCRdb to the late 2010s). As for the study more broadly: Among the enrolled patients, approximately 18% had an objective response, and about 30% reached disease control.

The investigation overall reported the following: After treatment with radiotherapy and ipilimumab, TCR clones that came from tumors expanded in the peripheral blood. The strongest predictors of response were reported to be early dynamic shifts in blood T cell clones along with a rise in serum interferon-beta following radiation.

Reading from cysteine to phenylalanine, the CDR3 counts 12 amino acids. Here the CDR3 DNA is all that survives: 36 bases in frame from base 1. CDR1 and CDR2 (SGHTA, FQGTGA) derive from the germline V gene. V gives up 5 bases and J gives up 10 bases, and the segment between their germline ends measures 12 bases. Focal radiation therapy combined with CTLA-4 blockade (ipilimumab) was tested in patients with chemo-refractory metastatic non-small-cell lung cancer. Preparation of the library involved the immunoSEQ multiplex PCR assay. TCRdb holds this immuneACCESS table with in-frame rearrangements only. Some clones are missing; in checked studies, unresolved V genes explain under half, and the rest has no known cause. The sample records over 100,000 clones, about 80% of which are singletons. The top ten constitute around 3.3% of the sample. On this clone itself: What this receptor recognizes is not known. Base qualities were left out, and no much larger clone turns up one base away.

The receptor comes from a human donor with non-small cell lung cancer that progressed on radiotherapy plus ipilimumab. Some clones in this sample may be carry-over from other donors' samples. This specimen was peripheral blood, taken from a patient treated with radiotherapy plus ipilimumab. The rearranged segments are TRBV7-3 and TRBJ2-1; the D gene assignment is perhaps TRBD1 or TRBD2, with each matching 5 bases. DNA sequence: TGTGCCAGCAGCCTTAAACGGGGCGAGCAGTTCTTC. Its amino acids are CASSLKRGEQFF.